The present entry profiles one TCR beta chain with its context. In preparing the TRB cDNA libraries, 5' RACE with UMI labels was used. TCRdb re-called the 5' RACE reads; one entry per CDR3 protein, DNA not given. The listing records 40,000 to 55,000 distinct CDR3 sequences. This CDR3 is 15 amino acids long. Germline CDR1 is MDHEN and CDR2 is SYDVKM. The source of the sample is a study of CXCR3-negative and CXCR3-positive naive CD8 T cells. The sample was naive CXCR3- CD8+ T cells from blood. Subset here: CD45RO-CCR7+CD27+CD95- naive CD8+ T cells lacking CXCR3 (TNR3-). The chain uses TRBV28 and TRBJ2-5; lacking DNA, the TRBD2 call made by TCRdb goes unchecked. This receptor was identified in a human donor in good health. Some clones in this sample may be carry-over from other donors' samples. The CDR3 sequence is CASSLLAGVYETQYF.